A selection of T cell receptor beta chains follows, all from one sample in a study of T-cell reconstitution after alpha-beta-depleted transplantation in children. MiXCR was run by TCRdb on the PCR reads, yielding one entry per CDR3 protein. This table holds roughly 300,000 distinct CDR3 sequences, 9.9% found once. This material consisted of PBMCs from the stem cell graft donor, taken from the stem cell graft. These receptors were collected from a human donor who donated a stem cell graft to a child with SCID. CDR3s leave out the opening cysteine and the closing phenylalanine or tryptophan. Each record gives: J gene, V gene, CDR3 protein.

J gene: TRBJ2-2
V gene: TRBV9
CDR3 protein: ASSVGGTPTGELF

J gene: TRBJ2-4
V gene: TRBV7-9
CDR3 protein: ASSDAGGKNIQY

J gene: TRBJ1-3
V gene: TRBV11-2
CDR3 protein: ASRRTNSGNTIY

J gene: TRBJ2-5
V gene: TRBV5-1
CDR3 protein: ASSPEQWEVETQY

J gene: TRBJ1-1
V gene: TRBV20-1
CDR3 protein: SAIWDRVGGPTEAF

J gene: TRBJ2-3
V gene: TRBV20-1
CDR3 protein: SAPGQGFTDTQY

J gene: TRBJ2-5
V gene: TRBV18
CDR3 protein: ASSPRVGLETQY

J gene: TRBJ2-7
V gene: TRBV10-3
CDR3 protein: AIADPGTNYEQY

J gene: TRBJ2-1
V gene: TRBV12-3/TRBV12-4
CDR3 protein: ASSPRRWGEQF

J gene: TRBJ1-5
V gene: TRBV12-3/TRBV12-4
CDR3 protein: ASTQEALQPQH

J gene: TRBJ2-7
V gene: TRBV20-1
CDR3 protein: SARDGGAYEQY

J gene: TRBJ1-5
V gene: TRBV2
CDR3 protein: ASSDAGQNQPQH

J gene: TRBJ2-1
V gene: TRBV12-3/TRBV12-4
CDR3 protein: ASSLAYNEQF

J gene: TRBJ1-1
V gene: TRBV5-6
CDR3 protein: ASSFGRNTEAF

J gene: TRBJ2-3
V gene: TRBV2
CDR3 protein: ASIDRGGTDTQY

J gene: TRBJ1-5
V gene: TRBV12-3/TRBV12-4
CDR3 protein: ASSLSDSNQPQH

J gene: TRBJ2-2
V gene: TRBV5-5
CDR3 protein: ASSYIRRQAGTGELF

J gene: TRBJ2-7
V gene: TRBV12-3/TRBV12-4
CDR3 protein: ASSMSSYEQY

J gene: TRBJ2-6
V gene: TRBV11-2
CDR3 protein: ASSLVPTGRFSGANVLT

J gene: TRBJ1-1
V gene: TRBV20-1
CDR3 protein: SALTGEQTEAF

J gene: TRBJ2-7
V gene: TRBV7-2
CDR3 protein: ASSPGTGDSYEQY

J gene: TRBJ1-1
V gene: TRBV6-2/TRBV6-3
CDR3 protein: ASSSFWGSNTEAF

J gene: TRBJ2-7
V gene: TRBV7-3
CDR3 protein: ASSLENAASYEQY

J gene: TRBJ1-4
V gene: TRBV20-1
CDR3 protein: SALTDHEKLF

J gene: TRBJ2-3
V gene: TRBV12-3/TRBV12-4
CDR3 protein: ASSFGGGRGTDTQY

J gene: TRBJ1-4
V gene: TRBV20-1
CDR3 protein: SARGTANEKLF

J gene: TRBJ2-7
V gene: TRBV12-3/TRBV12-4
CDR3 protein: ASSYRYEQY

J gene: TRBJ2-3
V gene: TRBV6-2/TRBV6-3
CDR3 protein: ASSQAGALDTQY

J gene: TRBJ2-1
V gene: TRBV12-5
CDR3 protein: ASGFQGNEQF

J gene: TRBJ2-1
V gene: TRBV20-1
CDR3 protein: SASSGGMYEQF

J gene: TRBJ2-3
V gene: TRBV7-3
CDR3 protein: ASSRTTSRADTQY

J gene: TRBJ2-7
V gene: TRBV7-8
CDR3 protein: ASSLGSPGQGNYEQY

J gene: TRBJ2-7
V gene: TRBV20-1
CDR3 protein: SARGSRDSYEQY

J gene: TRBJ1-1
V gene: TRBV12-3/TRBV12-4
CDR3 protein: ASSPGGNTEAF

J gene: TRBJ2-1
V gene: TRBV6-2/TRBV6-3
CDR3 protein: ASKSSGVNEQF

J gene: TRBJ2-3
V gene: TRBV10-3
CDR3 protein: AIRGTSGGAFADTQY

J gene: TRBJ1-1
V gene: TRBV12-3/TRBV12-4
CDR3 protein: ASRGVRGRFEAF

J gene: TRBJ2-3
V gene: TRBV27
CDR3 protein: ASSLGTQISTDTQY

J gene: TRBJ2-7
V gene: TRBV6-5
CDR3 protein: ASSFSSGGAGEQY

J gene: TRBJ2-1
V gene: TRBV5-1
CDR3 protein: ASSLSGNELYNEQF

J gene: TRBJ2-5
V gene: TRBV5-5
CDR3 protein: ASSFGTTQETQY